The table lists the clone carrying this T cell receptor (beta chain) with a few counts. Its target is not known. The data are from a study of regulatory T cells in long-lasting Graves disease. Study overall: The criterion for persistent Graves' disease was over 5 years of antithyroid drugs with positive TSH receptor antibodies. Study findings and constraints: Relative to new patients (approximately 1,000), persistent patients exhibited greater sharing of public clonotypes (approximately 2,700). Newly diagnosed disease favored TRBV20-1 and TRBJ2-1 over persistent disease.

V lost 0 bases to trimming and J lost 0 bases, with 3 bases between them. CDR1 and CDR2 (germline): KGHSH, LQKENI. This CDR3 has 15 residues. Researchers made TCR beta libraries by using iRepertoire HTBI primers and running Arm-PCR on CDR3 regions. TCRdb processed the multiplex PCR reads anew with MiXCR; each CDR3 protein has one entry. The sample lists under 450,000 distinct CDR3 sequences, 20% to 30% occurring once. The time point denotes: persistent/refractory GD, antithyroid drugs over 5 years with positive TRAb. After RNA was extracted from PBMCs, the TCR library was made from it. The chain carries TRBV18 and TRBJ2-6; D is ambiguous. The TCR originated in a female donor with Graves disease. The input for sequencing was peripheral blood mononuclear cells (PBMCs), taken when the disease was refractory, from a patient treated with antithyroid drugs. CDR3 nucleotides: TGTGCCAGCTCACCACCCCCCTCTGGGGCCAACGTCCTGACTTTC. This codes for CASSPPPSGANVLTF.